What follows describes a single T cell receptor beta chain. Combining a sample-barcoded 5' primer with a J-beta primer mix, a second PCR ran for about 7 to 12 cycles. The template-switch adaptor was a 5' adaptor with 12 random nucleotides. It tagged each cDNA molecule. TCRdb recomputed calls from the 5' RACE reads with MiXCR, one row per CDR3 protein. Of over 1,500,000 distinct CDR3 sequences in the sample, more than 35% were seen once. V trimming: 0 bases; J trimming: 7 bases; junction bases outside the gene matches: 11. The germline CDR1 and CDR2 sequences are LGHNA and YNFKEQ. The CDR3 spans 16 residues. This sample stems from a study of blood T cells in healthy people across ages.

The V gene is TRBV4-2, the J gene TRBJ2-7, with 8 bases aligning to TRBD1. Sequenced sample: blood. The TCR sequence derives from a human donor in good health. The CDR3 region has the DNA TGTGCCAGCAGCCAAGAATTTCCGGACAGGGCGCGTGAGCAGTACTTC. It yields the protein CASSQEFPDRAREQYF.